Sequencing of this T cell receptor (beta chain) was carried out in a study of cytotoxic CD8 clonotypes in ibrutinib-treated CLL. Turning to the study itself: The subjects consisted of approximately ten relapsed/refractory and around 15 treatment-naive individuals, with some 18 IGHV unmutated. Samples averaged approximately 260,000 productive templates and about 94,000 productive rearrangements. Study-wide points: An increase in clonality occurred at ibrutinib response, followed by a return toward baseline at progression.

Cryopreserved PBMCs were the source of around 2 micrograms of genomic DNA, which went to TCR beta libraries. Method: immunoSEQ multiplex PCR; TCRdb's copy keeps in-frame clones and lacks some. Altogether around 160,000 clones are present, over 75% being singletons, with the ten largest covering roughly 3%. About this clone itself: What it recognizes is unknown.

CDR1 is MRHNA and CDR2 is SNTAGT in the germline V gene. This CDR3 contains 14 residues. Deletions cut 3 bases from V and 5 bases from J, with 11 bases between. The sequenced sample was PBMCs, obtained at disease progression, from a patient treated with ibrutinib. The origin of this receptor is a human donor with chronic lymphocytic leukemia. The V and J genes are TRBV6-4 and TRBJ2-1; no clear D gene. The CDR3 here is CASSEEVTHNEQFF. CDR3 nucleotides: TGTGCCAGCAGTGAAGAAGTGACGCACAATGAGCAGTTCTTC.